The rows below give T cell receptor beta chains drawn from one sample of a study of blood T cells in healthy people across ages. In TCRdb, the 5' RACE reads were re-called with MiXCR into one record per CDR3 protein. The sample gives approximately 600,000 distinct CDR3 sequences, 58% of which show up once; over 35% is in the top ten. The specimen was blood. The source is a man between 60 and 75 years old in good health. CDR3s include the opening cysteine and the closing phenylalanine or tryptophan. The order of the fields is D gene, V gene, J gene, clone size, CDR3 DNA, CDR3 protein. The D gene is left open where the match is weak. Expanded clones are given a class, and other clones once, few, many or no size at all.

TRBD1	TRBV6-1	TRBJ1-2	.	TGTGCCAGCAGGACGGGACAGGGGACTCCCCTCTATGGCTACACCTTC	CASRTGQGTPLYGYTF
.	TRBV29-1	TRBJ1-2	.	TGCAGCGGCGGGGACGGGGACTATGGCTACACCTTC	CSGGDGDYGYTF
TRBD1	TRBV12-3/TRBV12-4	TRBJ1-5	once	TGTGCCAGCACGTTACAGGGGGGCAATCAGCCCCGGCATTTT	CASTLQGGNQPRHF
.	TRBV7-2	TRBJ1-1	.	TGTGCCAGCAGCTTAGTCGGGTCTCTGAACACTGAAGCTTTCTTT	CASSLVGSLNTEAFF
.	TRBV20-1	TRBJ2-7	.	TGCAGTGCTAGAGGTCCTGCGGACTACGAGCAGTACTTC	CSARGPADYEQYF
.	TRBV5-5	TRBJ1-4	.	TGTGCCAGCACGCTTTTGGGGCAGTATAATGAAAAACTGTTTTTT	CASTLLGQYNEKLFF
TRBD1	TRBV18	TRBJ1-4	.	TGTGCCAGCTCACCACTTAATAACAGGGGTAATGAAAAACTGTTTTTT	CASSPLNNRGNEKLFF
TRBD2	TRBV20-1	TRBJ2-1	.	TGCAGTGCTAGAGAACTAGCGGGGTTAGGTGAGCAGTTCTTC	CSARELAGLGEQFF
.	TRBV12-3/TRBV12-4	TRBJ2-5	.	TGTGCCAGCAGTTTAAGGACAGATGGAGGGACCCAGTACTTC	CASSLRTDGGTQYF
.	TRBV7-6	TRBJ1-2	many	TGTGCCAGCAGCCCTACAGGGACCGCTAACTATGGCTACACCTTC	CASSPTGTANYGYTF
.	TRBV7-9	TRBJ1-5	once	.	CASSFRARGLDQPQHF
TRBD1	TRBV29-1	TRBJ2-7	.	TGCAGCGCCAGCCCGGGACAGGTAACCTACGAGCAGTACTTC	CSASPGQVTYEQYF
TRBD2	TRBV7-8	TRBJ2-1	.	TGTGCCAGCAGCCCCGATGCGGTTGGACTAGCGGGGGGTTTTGAGCAGTTCTTC	CASSPDAVGLAGGFEQFF
TRBD2	TRBV6-5	TRBJ2-5	.	TGTGCCAGCAGCCCTTTACTAGCGGAAGAGACCCAGTACTTC	CASSPLLAEETQYF
.	TRBV12-3/TRBV12-4	TRBJ1-4	.	TGTGCCAGTTCACGGGGAGCTAATGAAAAACTGTTTTTT	CASSRGANEKLFF
TRBD1	TRBV7-9	TRBJ1-2	few	TGTGCCAGCAGCTTAACGCGAGGGGGCGATGGCTACACCTTC	CASSLTRGGDGYTF
.	TRBV2	TRBJ2-7	.	TGTGCCAGCTTAGGGATTGGACTCTACGAGCAGTACTTC	CASLGIGLYEQYF
TRBD2	TRBV4-2	TRBJ2-5	few	TGTGCCAGCAGCGCCGGGACTAGCGGGGGGTCTCCCGAGACCCAGTACTTC	CASSAGTSGGSPETQYF
.	TRBV7-8	TRBJ2-5	few	TGTGCCAGCAGCTTACCCCACCAGACCCAGTACTTC	CASSLPHQTQYF
.	TRBV5-1	TRBJ2-7	.	TGCGCCAGCAGCTTCAGGCAGGGGACCTACGAGCAGTACTTC	CASSFRQGTYEQYF
TRBD2	TRBV24-1	TRBJ2-7	.	TGTGCCACCAGTGAGCCGGGACTAGTAAATGAGCAGTACTTC	CATSEPGLVNEQYF
.	TRBV20-1	TRBJ2-5	.	TGCAGTGCTAGAGACGGGGAGAGCGAGACCCAGTACTTC	CSARDGESETQYF
TRBD2	TRBV20-1	TRBJ2-5	.	TGCAGTGCTAGAAGTCCTAGCGGGGTACCCCGAGGAGAGACCCAGTACTTC	CSARSPSGVPRGETQYF